This T cell receptor (beta chain) was captured in a study of T cell repertoires in cytomegalovirus infection. Study-wide background: Through public TCR beta signatures, both CMV infection and matching HLA type were indicated.

This clonotype has ten or more counts. As yet, its antigen is unknown. Trimming took 1 base from V and 6 from J, leaving 9 bases between them. CDR1 is LGHDT, CDR2 YNNKEL, per germline (reference sequence). CDR3 size: 13 residues. MiXCR, applied by TCRdb to the reads, yields one record per CDR3 protein. The data show about 240,000 distinct CDR3 sequences, around 6.2% seen once. Overall study findings and caveats: Based on cumulative public TCR beta family frequency, carriers of CMV plus the relevant HLA were identified. Across the ex vivo response, the dominant clonotypes were HLA-C-restricted CMV-specific TCR beta clonotypes.

The sequencing input was PBMCs. The clonotype was recovered from a human donor in good health (CMV status not recorded). Some clones in this sample may be carry-over from other donors' samples. The chain combines TRBV3-1 with TRBJ1-1; D is undetermined. The CDR3 sequence: CASSQGGGAEAFF. In nucleotides, the CDR3 is TGTGCCAGCAGCCAAGGTGGCGGGGCTGAAGCTTTCTTT.